This T cell receptor (beta chain) is from a study of cytomegalovirus exposure and HLA in healthy donors. At the level of the study: A preliminary data release comprised around 85 million unique TCRs obtained from HLA-typed donors.

In the case of this clone: The target antigen is unknown.

Study-level findings and limits: Apparent HLA restriction characterized most CMV-associated TCR beta chains in a later analysis. Altogether, 164 TCR beta chains were recorded as cytomegalovirus-associated.

PCR employed 60 Vbeta and 13 Jbeta primers. Generated by immunoSEQ multiplex PCR, the TCRdb table keeps only in-frame clones and is missing some. The sample includes over 70,000 clones, approximately 63% of them seen just once. The CDR3 runs to 14 residues. CDR1 is MNHNS and CDR2 is SASEGT in the germline V gene. Trimming took 6 bases from V and 7 from J, leaving 15 bases between them. The chain has TRBV6-1 and TRBJ2-2, with D possibly TRBD2 on 5 matching bases. The sequenced material came from PBMCs. This receptor was identified in a woman between 45 and 60 years old in good health and CMV-seropositive. CDR3 sequence: CASRPERVGGELFF. CDR3 coding DNA: TGTGCCAGCAGACCCGAGAGGGTTGGCGGGGAGCTGTTTTTT.